Following are 6 T cell receptor beta chains from one sample sequenced in a study of T cells in Graves' hyperthyroidism and ophthalmopathy. RNA transcripts yielded amplified TCR beta CDR3 regions. When the TCR CDR3 underwent first-round RT-PCR, the HTBI primer set was used. TCRdb used MiXCR to reprocess the multiplex PCR reads, holding one entry per CDR3 protein. The sample has hundreds of thousands of distinct CDR3 sequences, roughly 15% seen once. Sequencing input: blood. These receptors were obtained from a woman aged 45-65 years with Graves' ophthalmopathy.

The chain has TRBV20-1 and TRBJ2-7, with 8 bases matching TRBD2. The CDR3 runs to 13 residues. The germline V gene has CDR1 DFQATT and CDR2 SNEGSKA (reference sequence). V trimming: 3 bases; J trimming: 2 bases; junction bases outside the gene matches: 3. The CDR3 loop reads CSASFSGTYEQYF. The CDR3 coding sequence is TGCAGTGCTAGCTTTAGCGGGACCTACGAGCAGTACTTC.

In this sample, this clonotype turned up a few times. The chain is built from TRBV4-3 and TRBJ2-4; TRBD1 is a possible D gene (6 bases). The CDR3 length is 15 residues. The germline V and J ends were trimmed by 1 base and 6 bases, with 13 bases remaining between them. Germline CDR1 is LGHNA and CDR2 is YSLEER. CDR3 in DNA: TGCGCCAGCAGCCAAGTCTCCGGGACACGAAACATTCAGTACTTC. This gives the protein CASSQVSGTRNIQYF.

The chain recombines TRBV27 with TRBJ2-7; weak D call: TRBD2 (5 bases). CDR3 size: 16 residues. Germline V gene lookup returns CDR1 MNHEY and CDR2 SMNVEV (reference sequence). V was cut by 3 bases and J by 2 bases, with 17 bases left in between. This CDR3 is CASSFGSTRQAYEQYF. DNA for the CDR3: TGTGCCAGCAGTTTCGGCAGTACTAGGCAAGCCTACGAGCAGTACTTC.

The V and J genes are TRBV12-3 or TRBV12-4 and TRBJ2-3; D is unclear. Trimming pared 3 bases from V and 8 bases from J, leaving 12 bases between. CDR3 length equals 13 residues. CDR3 in amino acids: CASSLPSSGTQYF. The CDR3 DNA is TGTGCCAGCAGTTTGCCCTCGAGTGGTACGCAGTATTTT.

There are many counts of this clonotype. This rearrangement joins TRBV20-1 to TRBJ2-7; 8 positions agree with TRBD1. From germline, CDR1 is DFQATT and CDR2 SNEGSKA (reference sequence). The CDR3 spans 15 residues. V lost 4 bases, J lost 3 bases, and 11 bases stayed unmatched. CDR3 protein: CSAISTGTGYYEQYF. DNA of the CDR3: TGCAGTGCTATCAGTACCGGGACAGGATACTACGAGCAGTACTTC.

This clonotype showed up just a few times. The J gene is TRBJ2-7, the V gene TRBV5-4; D may be TRBD2 (6 bases). V was clipped by 4 bases and J by 3 bases, with 17 bases between them. The CDR3 is 15 amino acids. Germline CDR1 is SGHNT and CDR2 is YYREEE (reference sequence). DNA of the CDR3: TGTGCCAGCAGCAGAGAATTAGCGGAGGTCTACGAGCAGTACTTC. Translating it yields CASSRELAEVYEQYF. Full variable domain (remainder filled in from reference TRBV5-4 and TRBJ2-7): ETGVTQSPTHLIKTRGQQVTLRCSSQSGHNTVSWYQQALGQGPQFIFQYYREEENGRGNFPPRFSGLQFPNYSSELNVNALELDDSALYLCASSRELAEVYEQYFGPGTRLTVT.